This T cell receptor (beta chain) was documented in a study of neoadjuvant nivolumab and ipilimumab in lung cancer. Study overall: Patients got nivolumab 3 mg/kg on days 1, 15 and 29; combination added ipilimumab 1 mg/kg day 1.

Sequenced by immunoSEQ multiplex PCR; TCRdb stores in-frame clones only, minus some. The data hold 25,000 to 30,000 clones, with roughly four fifths observed a single time. The CDR3 spans 12 residues. With 4 bases removed from V and 9 bases from J, the gap between germline ends came to 12 bases. Looked up from germline, CDR1 is MNHNY and CDR2 is SVGAGI (reference sequence). Notes on the study in general: Higher pretherapy blood TCR richness went with higher resected-tumor richness. Only two of four nivolumab-treated tumors gained richness and clonality by surgery.

In regard to this clone: The antigen remains undetermined.

The sequencing here drew on tumor tissue, taken after neoadjuvant nivolumab, alone or with ipilimumab, at or shortly before surgery. The receptor's source is an adult with non-small cell lung cancer. The chain employs TRBV6-6 and TRBJ1-2; D is undetermined. In nucleotides, the CDR3 is TGTGCCAGCAGTTCCCTGGACCGGAGCTACACCTTC. Protein product: CASSSLDRSYTF.